This record covers a single T cell receptor (beta chain). The data were taken from a study of blood T cell repertoires in COVID-19. Study context: Samples representing acute and convalescent COVID-19 were sourced from the United States, Italy and Spain. In each case, the material was cDNA or gDNA derived from T cells, B-cell-depleted T cells, or PBMCs.

Authors' methods: Amplified reference gene primers provided the basis for estimating nucleated cell counts. Here immunoSEQ multiplex PCR was the method, and the copy in TCRdb shows in-frame clones only, minus some. V and J calls and clone size are copied from that table; D and trimming were computed from the DNA. The sample holds tens of thousands of clones; more than 65% are singletons and the top ten take around 28%. The CDR3 is 17 amino acids. CDR1 LGHNA and CDR2 YNFKEQ come from the germline V gene. Trimming cost V 0 bases and J 4 bases, with 16 bases left between them. The J gene is TRBJ2-4, the V gene TRBV4-2; D perhaps matches TRBD1 (6 bases). Sequencing was carried out using peripheral blood. This TCR was sampled from a human donor in a cohort sampled during active COVID-19. The DNA for the CDR3 is TGTGCCAGCAGCCAAGATGGGCGCGGTAGGGGGAAAAACATTCAGTACTTC. Encoded protein: CASSQDGRGRGKNIQYF.